The T cell receptor beta chain described here comes from a study of shared clonotypes between healthy human individuals. Unsorted PBMC DNA sequencing spanned ten immunoSEQ deep assay plates. TCRdb's copy holds only in-frame clones and misses some; the assay was immunoSEQ multiplex PCR. The sample holds around 480,000 clones, 75% to 80% seen once. Donors included only healthy HIV-negative adults lacking recent acute infections or vaccinations. Trimming pared 6 bases from V and 2 bases from J, leaving 11 bases between. Germline lookup yields CDR1 MNHEY and CDR2 SMNVEV (reference sequence). The CDR3 is 13 residues long.

Source material: PBMCs. The TCR comes from a woman aged 40 to 49 in good health. Some clones in this sample may be carry-over from other donors' samples. This chain connects TRBV27 to TRBJ2-7, with a tentative D call TRBD2 (6 bases). The CDR3, as DNA: TGTGCCAGCAGCCGGGACTCCGCCTACGAGCAGTACTTC. The encoded protein is CASSRDSAYEQYF.